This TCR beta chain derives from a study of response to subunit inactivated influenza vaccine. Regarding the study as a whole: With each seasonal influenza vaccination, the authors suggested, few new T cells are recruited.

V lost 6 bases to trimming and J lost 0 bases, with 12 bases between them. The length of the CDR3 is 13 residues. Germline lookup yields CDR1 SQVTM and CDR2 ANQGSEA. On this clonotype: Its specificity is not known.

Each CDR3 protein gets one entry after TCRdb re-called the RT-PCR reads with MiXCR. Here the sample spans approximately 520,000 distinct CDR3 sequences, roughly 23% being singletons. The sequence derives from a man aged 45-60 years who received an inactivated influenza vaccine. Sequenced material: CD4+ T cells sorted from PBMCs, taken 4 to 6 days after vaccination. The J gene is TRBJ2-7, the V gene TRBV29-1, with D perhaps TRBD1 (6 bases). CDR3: CSVSQGISYEQYF. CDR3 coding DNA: TGCAGCGTAAGCCAGGGGATCTCCTACGAGCAGTACTTC.